Only one count was recorded for the clone carrying this TCR beta chain. This record belongs to a study of blood T cell repertoires in COVID-19. For the study at large: The United States, Italy and Spain provided the acute and convalescent COVID-19 samples.

Using immunoSEQ multiplex PCR, the repertoire was profiled, and TCRdb retains in-frame clones only, with some absent. The data show 80,000 to 95,000 clones, with more than 75% seen just once and roughly 14% held by the top ten. The CDR3 loop spans 14 amino acids. Looked up from germline, CDR1 is MDHEN and CDR2 is SYDVKM. V dropped 5 bases and J dropped 6 bases, with 16 bases sitting between them. Sample: peripheral blood. This rearrangement joins TRBV28 to TRBJ1-1; D call uncertain. This TCR derives from a woman in her seventies with acute or convalescent COVID-19. The DNA for the CDR3 is TGTGCCAGCAGTCCGTGGAGGGAAGTCTCTGAAGCTTTCTTT. The encoded protein is CASSPWREVSEAFF.